What follows are 9 T cell receptor beta chains derived from one specimen sequenced in a study of OX40 agonist ivuxolimab in advanced cancers. The repertoire was sequenced with immunoSEQ multiplex PCR; TCRdb's copy has only in-frame clones and lacks some. This sample has more than 50,000 clones, with approximately 90% found just once. The specimen was CD4+ or CD8+ T cells sorted from blood, collected in a trial of the OX40 agonist ivuxolimab. These receptors came from an adult with an advanced solid tumor such as melanoma, head and neck, liver or kidney cancer.

The chain uses TRBV6-1 and TRBJ2-7; the match to TRBD1 covers 8 bases. The CDR3 runs 13 residues. CDR1 MNHNS and CDR2 SASEGT come from the germline V gene. Trimming took 4 bases from V and 6 from J; bases not matched to a gene: 5. The CDR3 is CASSGETGAEQYF. The DNA of the CDR3 is TGTGCCAGCAGTGGCGAGACAGGGGCCGAGCAGTACTTC.

The genes are TRBV18 and TRBJ2-4; TRBD1 or TRBD2 may be the D gene (6 bases each). The CDR3 consists of 14 residues. Between the trimmed V and J ends, which lost 1 base and 6 bases, there was a span of 10 bases. Germline-derived CDR1 and CDR2 are KGHSH and LQKENI. The CDR3 reads CASSPRGAGNIQYF. The CDR3 DNA reads as TGTGCCAGCTCACCACGGGGGGCCGGAAACATTCAGTACTTC. The full variable domain, with the rest looked up from reference TRBV18 and TRBJ2-4, is NAGVMQNPRHLVRRRGQEARLRCSPMKGHSHVYWYRQLPEEGLKFMVYLQKENIIDESGMPKERFSAEFPKEGPSILRIQQVVRGDSAAYFCASSPRGAGNIQYFGAGTRLSVL.

The rearrangement uses TRBV5-1 and TRBJ1-3; TRBD1 is a possible D gene (5 bases). The CDR3 is 16 residues long. V was pared by 0 bases and J by 0 bases, with 10 bases between. Germline V gene lookup returns CDR1 SGHRS and CDR2 YFSETQ. CDR3 DNA sequence: TGCGCCAGCAGCTTGGACAGGCCCAACTCTGGAAACACCATATATTTT. This sequence encodes CASSLDRPNSGNTIYF.

V usage is TRBV20-1 and J usage is TRBJ1-1; D is uncertain. The CDR3 covers 11 residues. Trimming shortened V by 2 bases and J by 3 bases, and 4 bases separated the two germline ends. Looked up from germline, CDR1 is DFQATT and CDR2 is SNEGSKA (reference sequence). CDR3 DNA: TGCAGTGCTAGATATGACACTGAAGCTTTCTTT. Amino acid sequence: CSARYDTEAFF.

The genes are TRBV5-1 and TRBJ2-1; D is ambiguous. Trimming cost V 0 bases and J 6 bases, with 13 bases left between them. CDR1 is SGHRS and CDR2 is YFSETQ in the germline V gene. This CDR3 region has 15 residues. In nucleotides, the CDR3 is TGCGCCAGCAGCTTGGAGGTGGGCAGGTTCAATGAGCAGTTCTTC. This encodes CASSLEVGRFNEQFF.

The chain employs TRBV10-2 and TRBJ1-1; 8 bases match TRBD1. Germline CDR1 is WSHSY and CDR2 is SAAADI. The CDR3 sequence is 16 residues long. Trimming removed 10 bases from V and 0 bases from J; junction bases left unmatched: 13. The CDR3 DNA reads TGCGCCATCACAAGGACAGGGCGTTTTTTGAACACTGAAGCTTTCTTT. Its protein is CAITRTGRFLNTEAFF.

The chain couples TRBV27 to TRBJ2-7, with D perhaps TRBD1 or TRBD2 (5 bases each). The germline gives CDR1 MNHEY, CDR2 SMNVEV (reference sequence). The germline V and J ends were trimmed by 4 bases and 2 bases, with 15 bases remaining between them. The CDR3 loop spans 15 amino acids. DNA for the CDR3: TGTGCCAGCAGTTCCACCGGGACGTCTACCTACGAGCAGTACTTC. This encodes CASSSTGTSTYEQYF.

This chain links TRBV5-5 with TRBJ2-7; no definite D call. With 0 bases removed from V and 6 bases from J, the gap between germline ends came to 10 bases. Germline CDR1 SGHKS, CDR2 YYEKEE (reference sequence). The CDR3 is 13 residues long. This chain's CDR3 is CASSLVQLREQYF. The CDR3 DNA follows: TGTGCCAGCAGCTTGGTCCAGCTTCGCGAGCAGTACTTC. Based on the CDR3 plus reference TRBV5-5 and TRBJ2-7, the full variable domain is DAGVTQSPTHLIKTRGQQVTLRCSPISGHKSVSWYQQVLGQGPQFIFQYYEKEERGRGNFPDRFSARQFPNYSSELNVNALLLGDSALYLCASSLVQLREQYFGPGTRLTVT.

This clone appeared once. This sequence joins TRBV5-5 and TRBJ1-3, with a possible D match to TRBD1 (5 bases). CDR1 and CDR2 from the germline V gene are SGHKS and YYEKEE (reference sequence). The CDR3 covers 14 residues. Deletions cut 5 bases from V and 4 bases from J, with 13 bases between. The CDR3 region is CASSYAGTGNTIYF. The CDR3 coding sequence is TGTGCCAGCAGTTACGCAGGGACCGGAAACACCATATATTTT.